This T cell receptor (beta chain) stems from a study of blood T cell repertoires in COVID-19. Overall study context: T cells, B-cell-depleted T cells, or PBMCs provided the cDNA or gDNA that served as material.

This clone was seen once. Participants' reported clinical history set cohort assignment. Cohort 3 donors counted as recovered after two negative PCRs, clearance, or resolved symptoms. As originally analysed: It was from reference gene primer amplification that nucleated cell counts were estimated. Libraries were prepared by immunoSEQ multiplex PCR; TCRdb keeps only in-frame clonotypes and omits some of them. D and trimming were read from the DNA, whereas the V and J calls and clone size are those reported in that table. The sample contains 150,000 to 200,000 clones, more than 75% of which appear only once. The V end lost 1 base, the J end lost 8 bases, and 17 bases lay between the germline ends. Germline assignment: CDR1 SGHAT and CDR2 FQNNGV. This CDR3 has 15 amino acids.

The clonotype originates from a man aged 35-49 years who had recovered from COVID-19. The genes are TRBV11-2 and TRBJ1-2, with D perhaps TRBD1 (5 bases). The specimen sequenced was PBMCs or T cells enriched from blood (not recorded which). The CDR3 reads CASSLAPMGLGGYTF. DNA of the CDR3: TGTGCCAGCAGCTTAGCCCCAATGGGGCTGGGCGGCTACACCTTC.